This T cell receptor (beta chain) was documented in a study of blood T cell repertoires in COVID-19. In the study overall: The samples span acute and convalescent COVID-19 from the United States, Italy and Spain. T cells, B-cell-depleted T cells, or PBMCs provided the cDNA or gDNA that served as material.

In the study's own analysis: It was from reference gene primer amplification that nucleated cell counts were estimated. Method: immunoSEQ multiplex PCR; TCRdb's copy keeps in-frame clones and lacks some. The V and J calls and clone size were taken over from that table, and D and trimming were inferred from the DNA. This sample has a few hundred thousand clones, with 80% to 90% found just once. The CDR3 is made up of 11 amino acids. Germline CDR1 reads SGHNT; CDR2 reads YENEEA. The ends were cut back, 7 bases at V and 3 bases at J, with 3 bases in the middle. The V call is TRBV11-3, the J call TRBJ2-2; D uncertain. The sequence derives from an elderly woman with acute or convalescent COVID-19. Material: peripheral blood. CDR3 in DNA: TGTGCCAGCACCGACACCGGGGAGCTGTTTTTT. It yields the protein CASTDTGELFF.